The rows below give T cell receptor beta chains drawn from one sample of a study of T cell responses to AZD1222 COVID-19 vaccine. Generated by immunoSEQ multiplex PCR, the TCRdb table keeps only in-frame clones and is missing some. Among around 130,000 clones listed, 80% to 95% were seen once. Sequenced here: peripheral blood, sampled 28 days after the second AZD1222 dose. These receptors were taken from an adult who received the AZD1222 COVID-19 vaccine. Each CDR3 is given with its conserved first and last residue. The order of the fields is D gene, V gene, J gene, clone size, CDR3 DNA, CDR3 protein. A D gene is named only where the DNA matches it firmly. The listing skips clone size in some rows; elsewhere it reads once, few, many or a size class.

NA	TRBV3-1/TRBV3-2	TRBJ1-1	NA	TGTGCCAGCAGCCAAGATGTAAAGGCGGCTGAAGCTTTCTTT	CASSQDVKAAEAFF
NA	TRBV6-2/TRBV6-3	TRBJ1-1	NA	TGTGCCAGCAGCCTAGCTGACCTCACAGGCGACTGGGCTTTCTTT	CASSLADLTGDWAFF
NA	TRBV4-3	TRBJ2-7	NA	TGCGCCAGCAGCCAAGATATTGGGGGCTACGAGCAGTACTTC	CASSQDIGGYEQYF
TRBD1	TRBV7-3	TRBJ2-1	NA	TGTGCCAGCAACGGGGGGACAGGGACCAACGATGAGCAGTTCTTC	CASNGGTGTNDEQFF
NA	TRBV20-1	TRBJ2-3	NA	TGCAGTGCTAGTGTCACGATGGATACGCAGTATTTT	CSASVTMDTQYF
NA	TRBV19	TRBJ1-5	NA	TGTGCCAGTAGTACCTTTCGATCGAGCAATCAGCCCCAGCATTTT	CASSTFRSSNQPQHF
TRBD2	TRBV7-2	TRBJ2-5	NA	TGTGCCAGCAGCTTTGGCGGGAGTGAGACCCAGTACTTC	CASSFGGSETQYF
TRBD1	TRBV13	TRBJ2-7	once	TGTGCCAGCAGCCTCCGACAGGGGGCCTACGAGCAGTACTTC	CASSLRQGAYEQYF
TRBD2	TRBV7-3	TRBJ2-3	NA	TGTGCCAGCAGCTTAACCGGGACTACGCGCACAGATACGCAGTATTTT	CASSLTGTTRTDTQYF
NA	TRBV2	TRBJ1-2	NA	TGTGCCAGCAGTGAGGGCTATGGCTACACCTTC	CASSEGYGYTF
NA	TRBV9	TRBJ1-1	NA	TGTGCCAGCAGCGTATTGACAGAGAACACTGAAGCTTTCTTT	CASSVLTENTEAFF
NA	TRBV6-1	TRBJ2-7	NA	TGTGCCAGCAGTGAGAACTCCTACGAGCAGTACTTC	CASSENSYEQYF
NA	TRBV5-1	TRBJ2-3	NA	TGCGCCAGCAGCCCTGCCCCAGGACCATTTGGTACGCAGTATTTT	CASSPAPGPFGTQYF
TRBD1	TRBV30	TRBJ1-2	NA	TGTGCCTGGACGGGACAGGGGTTGGGCTACACCTTC	CAWTGQGLGYTF
NA	TRBV6-5	TRBJ2-2	NA	TGTGCCAGCAGTTACCGCGGGACACTCGACACCGGGGAGCTGTTTTTT	CASSYRGTLDTGELFF
NA	TRBV30	TRBJ1-3	NA	TGTGCCTGGAGTTGGGCCTCGAGTCCGATAGGAAACACCATATATTTT	CAWSWASSPIGNTIYF
TRBD2	TRBV5-1	TRBJ2-2	NA	TGCGCCAGCAGCCCCGGGGGGGGGAGCACCGGGGAGCTGTTTTTT	CASSPGGGSTGELFF
TRBD1	TRBV28	TRBJ1-1	NA	TGTGCCAGCAGTTTGGCCAGGGGGCGGACTGAAGCTTTCTTT	CASSLARGRTEAFF
NA	TRBV7-9	TRBJ1-6	NA	TGTGCCAGCAGCTGGAGAGGAACCAATTCACCCCTCCACTTT	CASSWRGTNSPLHF
NA	TRBV12-3/TRBV12-4	TRBJ1-2	NA	TGTGCCAGCAGTCTCGGGTATGGCTACACCTTC	CASSLGYGYTF
TRBD1	TRBV11-3	TRBJ2-5	NA	TGTGCCAGCAGCTTAGCCAGGGGGCAAGAGACCCAGTACTTC	CASSLARGQETQYF
NA	TRBV7-8	TRBJ2-7	NA	TGTGCCAGCAGCTTAGGCCTAGACTTTTACGAGCAGTACTTC	CASSLGLDFYEQYF
NA	TRBV10-1	TRBJ1-4	few	TGCGCCAGCAGTGAGTACCTTCGGGAGCCTAATGAAAAACTGTTTTTT	CASSEYLREPNEKLFF
TRBD1	TRBV18	TRBJ2-3	NA	TGTGCCAGCTCACCACCGACAGGGGTTAGCACAGATACGCAGTATTTT	CASSPPTGVSTDTQYF
NA	TRBV5-1	TRBJ2-3	NA	TGCGCCAGCAGCTCCCCCCCGGGGAAATTTGGGGATACGCAGTATTTT	CASSSPPGKFGDTQYF
TRBD1	TRBV4-3	TRBJ2-7	once	TGCGCCAGCAGCCAATTAGGACAGGGGTTCCACGAGCAGTACTTC	CASSQLGQGFHEQYF
NA	TRBV6-5	TRBJ1-1	NA	TGTGCCAGCAGCAGGACCAGGGGAGTGGGGGCTGAAGCTTTCTTT	CASSRTRGVGAEAFF
NA	TRBV9	TRBJ1-3	NA	TGTGCCAGCAGCGGGGGGGCGGGAGTCGGAGGCTCTGGAAACACCATATATTTT	CASSGGAGVGGSGNTIYF
NA	TRBV29-1	TRBJ1-1	NA	TGCAGCACCGGGGAAGGGGCTGACACTGAAGCTTTCTTT	CSTGEGADTEAFF
NA	TRBV19	TRBJ2-3	once	TGTGCCACCTCACCACCGGGAGATACGCAGTATTTT	CATSPPGDTQYF
NA	TRBV19	TRBJ1-5	NA	TGTGCCAGTAGTATTCCGGGCGGCAATCAGCCCCAGCATTTT	CASSIPGGNQPQHF
NA	TRBV2	TRBJ1-1	NA	TGTGCCAGCAGACCACGGGGCACTGAAGCTTTCTTT	CASRPRGTEAFF
TRBD2	TRBV10-1	TRBJ2-7	once	TGCGCCAGCAGTGAGTCGGGACTAGCGGGGGTTGAGCAGTACTTC	CASSESGLAGVEQYF
NA	TRBV9	TRBJ2-1	NA	TGTGCCAGCAGCCCCGCGGCTCAGGGCCTTTCCTACAATGAGCAGTTCTTC	CASSPAAQGLSYNEQFF
NA	TRBV5-6	TRBJ1-2	NA	TGTGCCAGCAGCTCCATCCAGGGGAACTATGGCTACACCTTC	CASSSIQGNYGYTF
NA	TRBV2	TRBJ2-2	NA	TGTGCCAGCAGTGTAGACAGGTGGACAACCAACACCGGGGAGCTGTTTTTT	CASSVDRWTTNTGELFF